This TCR beta chain was captured in a study of cytomegalovirus exposure and HLA in healthy donors. Study observations and caveats: There were some V segments, including TRBV6-2 and TRBV6-3, excluded as indistinguishable.

A multiplex PCR was run with 60 Vbeta primers and 13 Jbeta primers. The data were produced by immunoSEQ multiplex PCR, yet TCRdb's version contains in-frame clones alone and is incomplete. The sample holds 60,000 to 70,000 clones, almost 70% seen once. With regard to this clone: No antigen is known for it.

J gave up 10 bases and V 4 bases, and 3 bases lay outside the gene matches. Germline loops: CDR1 MGHRA, CDR2 YSYEKL. The CDR3 loop spans 14 amino acids. The chain employs TRBV4-1 and TRBJ1-6, with 11 positions matching TRBD1. This sequence originates from a man aged 40-49 years in good health and CMV-seropositive. The sample taken for sequencing was PBMCs. CDR3 sequence: CASSLGQGESPLHF. The CDR3 region has the DNA TGCGCCAGCAGCCTGGGACAGGGGGAATCACCCCTCCACTTT.